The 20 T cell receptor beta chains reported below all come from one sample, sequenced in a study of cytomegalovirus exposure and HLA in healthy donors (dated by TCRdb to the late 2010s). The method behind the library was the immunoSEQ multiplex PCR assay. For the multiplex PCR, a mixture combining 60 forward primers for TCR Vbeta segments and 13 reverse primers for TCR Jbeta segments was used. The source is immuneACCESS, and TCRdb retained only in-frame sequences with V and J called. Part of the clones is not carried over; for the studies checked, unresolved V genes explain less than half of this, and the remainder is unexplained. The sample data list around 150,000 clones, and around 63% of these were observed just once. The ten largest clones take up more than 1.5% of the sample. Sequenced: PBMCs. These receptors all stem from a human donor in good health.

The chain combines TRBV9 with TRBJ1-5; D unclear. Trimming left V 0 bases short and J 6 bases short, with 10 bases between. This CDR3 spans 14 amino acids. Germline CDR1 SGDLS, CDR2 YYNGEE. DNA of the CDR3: TGTGCCAGCAGCGTAGGGCCCGTACCTCAGCCCCAGCATTTT. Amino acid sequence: CASSVGPVPQPQHF.

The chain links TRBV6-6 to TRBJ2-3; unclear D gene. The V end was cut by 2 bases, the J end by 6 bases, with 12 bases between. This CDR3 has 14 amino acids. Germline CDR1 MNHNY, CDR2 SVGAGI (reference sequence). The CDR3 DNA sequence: TGTGCCAGCAGTTACGAGCTGCCCCCGGATACGCAGTATTTT. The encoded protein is CASSYELPPDTQYF.

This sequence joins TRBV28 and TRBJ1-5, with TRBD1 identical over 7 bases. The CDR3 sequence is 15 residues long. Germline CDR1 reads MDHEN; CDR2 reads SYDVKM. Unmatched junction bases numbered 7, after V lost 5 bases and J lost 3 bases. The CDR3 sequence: CASSPPGQVNQPQHF. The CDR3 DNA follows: TGTGCCAGCAGTCCACCAGGACAGGTCAATCAGCCCCAGCATTTT.

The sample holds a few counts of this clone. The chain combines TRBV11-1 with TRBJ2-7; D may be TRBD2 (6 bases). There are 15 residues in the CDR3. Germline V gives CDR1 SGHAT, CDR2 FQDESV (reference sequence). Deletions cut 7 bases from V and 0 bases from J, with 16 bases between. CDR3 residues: CASNPLGEASYEQYF. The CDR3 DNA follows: TGTGCCAGCAACCCGTTGGGGGAGGCCTCCTACGAGCAGTACTTC.

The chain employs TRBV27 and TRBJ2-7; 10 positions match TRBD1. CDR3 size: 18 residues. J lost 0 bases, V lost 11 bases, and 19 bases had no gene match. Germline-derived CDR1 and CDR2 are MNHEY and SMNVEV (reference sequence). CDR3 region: CAGPQARSRDRGSYEQYF. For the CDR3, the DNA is TGTGCCGGACCACAGGCCCGGAGCCGGGACAGGGGCTCCTACGAGCAGTACTTC.

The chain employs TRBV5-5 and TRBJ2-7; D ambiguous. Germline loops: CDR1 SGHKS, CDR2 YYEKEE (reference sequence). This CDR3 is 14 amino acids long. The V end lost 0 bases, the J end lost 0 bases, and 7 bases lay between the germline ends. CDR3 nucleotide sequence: TGTGCCAGCAGCTTGGGTCTGAGCTCCTACGAGCAGTACTTC. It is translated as CASSLGLSSYEQYF.

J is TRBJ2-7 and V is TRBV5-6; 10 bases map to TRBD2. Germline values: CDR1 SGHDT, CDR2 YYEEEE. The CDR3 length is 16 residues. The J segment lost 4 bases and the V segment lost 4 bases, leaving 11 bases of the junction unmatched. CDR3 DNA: TGTGCCAGCAGCCCCGGCCCTAGCGGGAGTTGGTACGAGCAGTACTTC. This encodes CASSPGPSGSWYEQYF.

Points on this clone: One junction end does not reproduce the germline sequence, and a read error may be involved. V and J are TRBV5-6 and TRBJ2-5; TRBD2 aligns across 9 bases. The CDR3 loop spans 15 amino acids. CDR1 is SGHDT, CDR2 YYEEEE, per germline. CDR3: CTSSLVSGSVETQYF. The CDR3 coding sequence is TGTACCAGCAGCTTGGTTAGCGGGAGCGTTGAGACCCAGTACTTC.

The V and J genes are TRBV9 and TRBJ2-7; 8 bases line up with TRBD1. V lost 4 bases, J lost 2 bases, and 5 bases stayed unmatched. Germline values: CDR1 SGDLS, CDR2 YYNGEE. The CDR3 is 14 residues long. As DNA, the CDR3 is TGTGCCAGCAGCACGGGACAGGACACCTACGAGCAGTACTTC. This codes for CASSTGQDTYEQYF.

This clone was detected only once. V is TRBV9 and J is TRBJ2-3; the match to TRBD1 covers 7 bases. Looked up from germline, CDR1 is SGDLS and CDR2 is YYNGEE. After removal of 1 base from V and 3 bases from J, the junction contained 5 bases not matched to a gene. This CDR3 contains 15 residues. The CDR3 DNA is TGTGCCAGCAGCGTAACGGGACAGAGGACAGATACGCAGTATTTT. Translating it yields CASSVTGQRTDTQYF. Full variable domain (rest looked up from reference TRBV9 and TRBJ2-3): DSGVTQTPKHLITATGQRVTLRCSPRSGDLSVYWYQQSLDQGLQFLIQYYNGEERAKGNILERFSAQQFPDLHSELNLSSLELGDSALYFCASSVTGQRTDTQYFGPGTRLTVL.

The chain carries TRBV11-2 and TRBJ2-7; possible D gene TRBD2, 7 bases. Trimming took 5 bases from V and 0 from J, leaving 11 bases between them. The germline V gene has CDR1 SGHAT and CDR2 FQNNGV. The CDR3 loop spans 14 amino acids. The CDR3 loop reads CASSIGGGSYEQYF. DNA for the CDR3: TGTGCCAGCAGCATAGGGGGGGGCTCCTACGAGCAGTACTTC.

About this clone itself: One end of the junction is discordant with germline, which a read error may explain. The CDR3 protein is CPPRDQQETQYF. CDR3 bases: TGCCCCCCCAGGGATCAGCAAGAGACCCAGTACTTC. The chain has TRBV2 and TRBJ2-5; D perhaps matches TRBD1 (5 bases). The V gene's germline CDR1 is SNHLY and CDR2 FYNNEI. The CDR3 has 12 residues.

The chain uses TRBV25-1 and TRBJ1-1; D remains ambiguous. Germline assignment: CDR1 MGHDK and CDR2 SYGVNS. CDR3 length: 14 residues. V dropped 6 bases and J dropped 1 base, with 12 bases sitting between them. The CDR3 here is CASRPGVTNTEAFF. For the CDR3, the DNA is TGTGCCAGCAGACCCGGGGTTACGAACACTGAAGCTTTCTTT.

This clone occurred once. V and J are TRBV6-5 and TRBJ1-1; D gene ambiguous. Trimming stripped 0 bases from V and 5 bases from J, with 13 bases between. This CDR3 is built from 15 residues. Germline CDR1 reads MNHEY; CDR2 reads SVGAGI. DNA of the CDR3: TGTGCCAGCAGTTACTCGAGGAGTGCCCAGACTGAAGCTTTCTTT. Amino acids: CASSYSRSAQTEAFF.

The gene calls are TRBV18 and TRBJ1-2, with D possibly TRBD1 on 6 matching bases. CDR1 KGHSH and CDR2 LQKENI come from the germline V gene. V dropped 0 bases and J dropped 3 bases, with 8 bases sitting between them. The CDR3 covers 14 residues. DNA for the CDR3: TGTGCCAGCTCACCACCGAACAGGGACTATGGCTACACCTTC. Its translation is CASSPPNRDYGYTF.

This chain's CDR3 is CASSIQGLRNSNQPQHF. The CDR3 DNA is TGTGCCAGCAGCATACAGGGGTTGAGGAATAGCAATCAGCCCCAGCATTTT. The rearrangement uses TRBV28 and TRBJ1-5; TRBD1 agrees at 7 bases. The germline V gene encodes CDR1 MDHEN and CDR2 SYDVKM. This CDR3 has 17 amino acids. The J segment lost 0 bases and the V segment lost 6 bases, leaving 11 bases of the junction unmatched.

CDR3 DNA sequence: TGCGCCAGCAGCCCCGGACTAGCGGGAGGGCCTCCGTACGAGCAGTACTTC. Amino acid sequence: CASSPGLAGGPPYEQYF. V gene TRBV10-1 combines with J gene TRBJ2-7, with TRBD2 matching over 15 bases. Germline V CDR1 and CDR2: WNHNN, SYGVQD (reference sequence). Germline trimming cut 6 bases from V and 4 bases from J; bases unmatched to any gene: 10. The CDR3 sequence is 17 residues long.

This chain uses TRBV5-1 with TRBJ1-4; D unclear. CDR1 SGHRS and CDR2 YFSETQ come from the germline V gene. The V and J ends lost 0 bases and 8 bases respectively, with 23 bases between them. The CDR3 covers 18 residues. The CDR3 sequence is CASSLADSGRAGGEKLFF. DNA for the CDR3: TGCGCCAGCAGCTTGGCCGATTCCGGTCGAGCTGGCGGAGAAAAACTGTTTTTT.

CDR3 protein: CASSFGDSYGYTF. DNA for the CDR3: TGTGCCAGCAGCTTCGGGGATTCCTATGGCTACACCTTC. The V and J genes are TRBV7-9 and TRBJ1-2; D uncertain. Germline V gene sequence: CDR1 SEHNR, CDR2 FQNEAQ (reference sequence). The CDR3 consists of 13 residues. V was cut by 3 bases and J by 4 bases, with 9 bases left in between.

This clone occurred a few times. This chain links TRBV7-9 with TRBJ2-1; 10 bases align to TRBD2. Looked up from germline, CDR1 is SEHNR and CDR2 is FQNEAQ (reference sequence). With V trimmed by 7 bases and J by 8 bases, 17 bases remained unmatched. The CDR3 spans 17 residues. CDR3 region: CASTISGRASFKDEQFF. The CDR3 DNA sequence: TGTGCCAGCACCATAAGCGGGAGGGCCTCTTTTAAGGATGAGCAGTTCTTC.